This TCR beta chain emerged from a study of shared clonotypes between healthy human individuals. Study conclusions and caveats: Read depth was anticipated to influence clonotype sharing among donors.

This clone was seen just once. Antigen unknown. Germline lookup yields CDR1 SGHRS and CDR2 YFSETQ. This CDR3 has 13 amino acids. Trimming removed 4 bases from V and 4 bases from J, with 12 bases in between. Sequencing used immunoSEQ multiplex PCR; TCRdb keeps in-frame clones, though not all of them. Among approximately 1.1 million clones listed, approximately 80% were seen once. This clonotype originated in a man aged 18 to 30 in good health. Some clones in this sample may be carry-over from other donors' samples. The chain is built from TRBV5-1 and TRBJ2-7; unclear D gene. The material sequenced was memory CD4+ T cells from PBMCs. Subset defined: CD45RA-negative fraction. CDR3 nucleotides: TGCGCCAGCAGCCCCCGTTCTATGTACGAGCAGTACTTC. Translating it yields CASSPRSMYEQYF. Using reference TRBV5-1 and TRBJ2-7 for the parts outside the CDR3, the full variable domain is KAGVTQTPRYLIKTRGQQVTLSCSPISGHRSVSWYQQTPGQGLQFLFEYFSETQRNKGNFPGRFSGRQFSNSRSEMNVSTLELGDSALYLCASSPRSMYEQYFGPGTRLTVT.